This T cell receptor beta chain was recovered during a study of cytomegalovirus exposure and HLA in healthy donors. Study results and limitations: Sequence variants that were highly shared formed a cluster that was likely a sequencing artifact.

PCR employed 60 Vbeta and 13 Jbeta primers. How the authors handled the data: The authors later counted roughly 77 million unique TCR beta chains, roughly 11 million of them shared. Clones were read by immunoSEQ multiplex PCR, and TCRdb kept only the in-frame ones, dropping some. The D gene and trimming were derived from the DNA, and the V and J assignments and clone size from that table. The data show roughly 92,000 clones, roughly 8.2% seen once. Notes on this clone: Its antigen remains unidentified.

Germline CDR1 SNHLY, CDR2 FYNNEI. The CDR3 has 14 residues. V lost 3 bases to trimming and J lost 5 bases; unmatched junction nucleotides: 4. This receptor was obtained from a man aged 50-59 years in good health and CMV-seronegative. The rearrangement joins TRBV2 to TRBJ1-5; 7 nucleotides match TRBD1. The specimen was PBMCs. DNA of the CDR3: TGTGCCAGCAGTGATTCGGGACAGTATCAGCCCCAGCATTTT. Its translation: CASSDSGQYQPQHF.